This entry lists 9 T cell receptor beta chains sequenced from one sample in a study of cytomegalovirus exposure and HLA in healthy donors. In the PCR, 60 Vbeta and 13 Jbeta primers were used. The repertoire was sequenced with immunoSEQ multiplex PCR; TCRdb's copy has only in-frame clones and lacks some. Of around 150,000 clones in the sample, approximately 72% were seen once. Sequencing was carried out using PBMCs. The receptors were sampled from a man over 45 in good health and CMV-seronegative.

V and J are TRBV7-6 and TRBJ1-2, with unresolved D. V lost 2 bases, J lost 0 bases, and 4 bases lay in between. Looked up from germline, CDR1 is SGHVS and CDR2 is FNYEAQ. This CDR3 has 13 residues. CDR3 DNA sequence: TGTGCCAGCAGCTTACAGGCTAACTATGGCTACACCTTC. The encoded protein is CASSLQANYGYTF.

This clone has just a few counts. The genes are TRBV4-2 and TRBJ2-3; D uncertain. This CDR3 region has 15 residues. CDR1 is LGHNA and CDR2 is YNFKEQ in the germline V gene. V was clipped by 2 bases and J by 2 bases, with 11 bases between them. The CDR3 spells CASSQFYRVTDTQYF. DNA for the CDR3: TGTGCCAGCAGCCAATTTTACAGAGTCACAGATACGCAGTATTTT.

This clone was seen only a few times. The genes are TRBV28 and TRBJ1-4, with 9 bases that match TRBD1. V trimming: 4 bases; J trimming: 5 bases; junction bases outside the gene matches: 2. The CDR3 covers 14 residues. In germline, CDR1 is MDHEN, CDR2 SYDVKM. For the CDR3, the DNA is TGTGCCAGCAGTTCCGGGACAGGGAATGAAAAACTGTTTTTT. It yields the protein CASSSGTGNEKLFF.

The chain couples TRBV27 to TRBJ2-7; D possibly corresponds to TRBD2 (5 bases). The CDR3 covers 14 residues. CDR1 MNHEY and CDR2 SMNVEV come from the germline V gene (reference sequence). V lost 9 bases to trimming and J lost 0 bases, with 15 bases between them. The CDR3 DNA is TGTGCCAGACCTCCGGGAATTAGCTCCTACGAGCAGTACTTC. Protein sequence: CARPPGISSYEQYF.

The V call is TRBV9, the J call TRBJ1-6; D perhaps matches TRBD1 (6 bases). The germline CDR1 and CDR2 sequences are SGDLS and YYNGEE. V dropped 4 bases and J dropped 3 bases, with 8 bases sitting between them. This CDR3 has 14 residues. The CDR3 spells CASSLRGYNSPLHF. The CDR3 DNA sequence: TGTGCCAGCAGCCTCAGGGGCTATAATTCACCCCTCCACTTT.

For this clone: This CDR3 is also generated by other DNA sequences in the sample. The gene calls are TRBV5-1 and TRBJ2-3; D gene unclear. V was shortened by 0 bases and J by 0 bases, with 11 bases between the two germline ends. There are 16 residues in the CDR3. Per the germline V gene, CDR1 is SGHRS and CDR2 is YFSETQ. As DNA, the CDR3 is TGCGCCAGCAGCTTGGGGTTTCAGACTAGCACAGATACGCAGTATTTT. Protein: CASSLGFQTSTDTQYF. The complete variable domain, with remaining parts taken from reference TRBV5-1 and TRBJ2-3, reads KAGVTQTPRYLIKTRGQQVTLSCSPISGHRSVSWYQQTPGQGLQFLFEYFSETQRNKGNFPGRFSGRQFSNSRSEMNVSTLELGDSALYLCASSLGFQTSTDTQYFGPGTRLTVL.

Comment on this clone: The sample holds other DNA sequences that translate to the same CDR3. This sequence joins TRBV11-3 and TRBJ1-1; a weak D match, TRBD1 (6 bases). V lost 5 bases and J 3 bases, leaving 16 bases between the germline ends. The CDR3 loop spans 15 amino acids. Germline V CDR1 and CDR2: SGHNT, YENEEA. In DNA form, the CDR3 reads TGTGCCAGCAGCCCCAGAGGGGGGGACGACACTGAAGCTTTCTTT. This gives the protein CASSPRGGDDTEAFF.

V usage is TRBV5-6 and J usage is TRBJ1-2; tentatively, D is TRBD1 (5 bases). The CDR3 is 14 amino acids. The ends were cut back, 3 bases at V and 3 bases at J, with 12 bases in the middle. Per the germline V gene, CDR1 is SGHDT and CDR2 is YYEEEE. The CDR3 coding sequence is TGTGCCAGCAGCTCAAGGGGATGGGACTATGGCTACACCTTC. Protein product: CASSSRGWDYGYTF.

The gene calls are TRBV6-6 and TRBJ2-7; TRBD2 matches 9 bases. Germline values: CDR1 MNHNY, CDR2 SVGAGI (reference sequence). V gave up 5 bases and J gave up 4 bases; unmatched junction bases: 9. This CDR3 has 15 amino acids. In DNA form, the CDR3 reads TGTGCCAGCAGTCGTATAGCGGGGGCCTTGTACGAGCAGTACTTC. This codes for CASSRIAGALYEQYF.